This T cell receptor (beta chain) appears in the sequencing data of a study of tumor-infiltrating lymphocytes in localized non-small cell lung cancer. The method was immunoSEQ multiplex PCR; TCRdb's version includes in-frame clones alone and lacks a portion of them. The sample carries 11,000 to 15,000 clones, about two thirds recorded once. Details on this clone: The antigen remains unidentified.

The CDR3 covers 16 residues. J lost 0 bases, V lost 2 bases, and 2 bases had no gene match. Germline V lookup: CDR1 SGDLS, CDR2 YYNGEE. Study observations and caveats: Higher tumor T cell infiltration than in uninvolved lung was supported by TCRbeta sequencing.

This sequence joins TRBV9 and TRBJ2-6, with TRBD2 matching over 7 bases. The clonotype originates from a human donor with non-small cell lung cancer. Material for sequencing was uninvolved lung tissue not adjacent to the tumor. The CDR3 DNA reads as TGTGCCAGCAGCGTGGGAGGGAGCTCTGGGGCCAACGTCCTGACTTTC. As protein: CASSVGGSSGANVLTF.